Below, 16 T cell receptor beta chains from the same sample are listed, as sequenced in a study of blood T cell repertoires in COVID-19. Some clones are missing from TCRdb's copy, which holds only in-frame ones; the method was immunoSEQ multiplex PCR. The repertoire holds around 200,000 clones, over 70% seen once, with roughly 7.6% in the top ten. The sample taken for sequencing was peripheral blood. The receptors were gathered from a woman in her fifties or sixties with acute or convalescent COVID-19.

The sample holds a few counts of this clone. The V gene is TRBV28, the J gene TRBJ1-1; D gene unclear. V dropped 5 bases and J dropped 10 bases, with 20 bases sitting between them. This CDR3 contains 14 residues. CDR1 and CDR2 (germline): MDHEN, SYDVKM. CDR3 in amino acids: CASSPPGDVERAFF. The CDR3 DNA sequence: TGTGCCAGCAGTCCACCCGGAGACGTAGAAAGAGCTTTCTTT.

This clone appeared a single time. The chain links TRBV11-2 to TRBJ1-1, with D possibly being TRBD1 (6 bases). The CDR3 has 12 amino acids. Looked up from germline, CDR1 is SGHAT and CDR2 is FQNNGV. The V end was cut by 3 bases, the J end by 6 bases, with 8 bases between. The CDR3 coding sequence is TGTGCCAGCAGCTTCAGGGGCGCTGAAGCTTTCTTT. It translates to CASSFRGAEAFF.

The rearrangement links TRBV3-1 (or the pseudogene TRBV3-2) to TRBJ2-1; a weak D match, TRBD2 (5 bases). The V end lost 7 bases, the J end lost 14 bases, and 21 bases lay between the germline ends. Germline CDR1 and CDR2: LGHDT and YNNKEL (reference sequence). CDR3 length: 13 residues. For the CDR3, the DNA is TGTGCCAGCACCACCGCCGGGGATCGCCGAGAGTTCTTC. This encodes CASTTAGDRREFF.

Here the CDR3 DNA reads TGTGCCAGCAGCTCCGGCCGACCAAGCGGGGAACGGGCAGATACGCAGTATTTT. Its translation is CASSSGRPSGERADTQYF. The chain couples TRBV13 to TRBJ2-3, with 7 bases matching TRBD2. V was pared by 4 bases and J by 4 bases, with 17 bases of the junction left unmatched. CDR1 PRHDT and CDR2 FYEKMQ come from the germline V gene (reference sequence). The CDR3 covers 18 residues.

The V and J genes are TRBV7-3 and TRBJ2-1, with D uncertain. This CDR3 spans 15 amino acids. The germline V and J ends were trimmed by 5 bases and 0 bases, with 11 bases remaining between them. The germline V gene encodes CDR1 SGHTA and CDR2 FQGTGA. As DNA, the CDR3 is TGTGCCAGCAGCAGAGACTCTAGCTCCTACAATGAGCAGTTCTTC. Its protein product is CASSRDSSSYNEQFF. Filled out from reference TRBV7-3 and TRBJ2-1, the complete variable domain reads GAGVSQTPSNKVTEKGKYVELRCDPISGHTALYWYRQSLGQGPEFLIYFQGTGAADDSGLPNDRFFAVRPEGSVSTLKIQRTERGDSAVYLCASSRDSSSYNEQFFGPGTRLTVL.

This chain uses TRBV10-2 with TRBJ2-7, with D uncertain. CDR3 length equals 14 residues. Trimming stripped 4 bases from V and 4 bases from J, with 14 bases between. The germline V gene encodes CDR1 WSHSY and CDR2 SAAADI. CDR3 sequence (DNA): TGCGCCAGCAGTGTTGGTCTAGATGGGTACGAGCAGTACTTC. Residues: CASSVGLDGYEQYF.

This clone was seen once. The rearrangement links TRBV14 to TRBJ2-1; D perhaps matches TRBD2 (6 bases). Germline V gene data show CDR1 as SGHDN and CDR2 as FVKESK. The V end lost 4 bases, the J end lost 12 bases, and 13 bases lay between the germline ends. The CDR3 has 12 residues. The CDR3: CASSRQGLWQFF. CDR3 in DNA: TGTGCCAGCAGCCGGCAGGGACTTTGGCAGTTCTTC.

To note about this clone: Additional DNA sequences in this sample encode the identical CDR3. The chain joins TRBV24-1 to TRBJ1-2; TRBD1 is a possible D gene (6 bases). The CDR3 sequence is 13 residues long. Germline V CDR1 and CDR2: KGHDR, SFDVKD. V was trimmed by 1 base and J by 5 bases, leaving 7 bases between them. The DNA for the CDR3 is TGTGCCACCAGTGATTTACAGGGATATGGCTACACCTTC. It specifies CATSDLQGYGYTF.

The chain couples TRBV15 to TRBJ1-2; TRBD1 matches 7 bases. Germline CDR1 reads LNHNV; CDR2 reads YYDKDF (reference sequence). The CDR3 length is 15 residues. Trimming cost V 1 base and J 7 bases; bases outside gene matches: 9. CDR3 DNA: TGTGCCACCAGCAGAGTTACAGGGGCGGTCGGTGGCTACACCTTC. Translating gives CATSRVTGAVGGYTF.

The rearrangement joins TRBV24-1 to TRBJ1-1; 9 bases agree with TRBD1. Looked up from germline, CDR1 is KGHDR and CDR2 is SFDVKD. Losses at the gene ends were 4 bases for V and 4 bases for J; bases not matched to a gene: 3. The CDR3 is made up of 14 amino acids. The CDR3 coding sequence is TGTGCCACCAGTGACCGGGACAGGGCCACTGAAGCTTTCTTT. Protein sequence: CATSDRDRATEAFF.

The chain links TRBV9 to TRBJ1-5; 7 bases agree with TRBD1. With 2 bases clipped from V and 5 bases from J, the junction kept 4 bases outside the gene matches. The CDR3 loop spans 14 amino acids. Per the germline V gene, CDR1 is SGDLS and CDR2 is YYNGEE. The CDR3 coding sequence is TGTGCCAGCAGCGTGGGACAGACTTATCAGCCCCAGCATTTT. The encoded protein is CASSVGQTYQPQHF. Full variable domain (missing parts from reference TRBV9 and TRBJ1-5): DSGVTQTPKHLITATGQRVTLRCSPRSGDLSVYWYQQSLDQGLQFLIQYYNGEERAKGNILERFSAQQFPDLHSELNLSSLELGDSALYFCASSVGQTYQPQHFGDGTRLSIL.

V is TRBV2 and J is TRBJ2-7; the match to TRBD2 covers 9 bases. Losses at the gene ends were 6 bases for V and 5 bases for J; bases not matched to a gene: 14. The CDR3 spans 16 residues. Germline CDR1 and CDR2: SNHLY and FYNNEI. The CDR3 here is CASRTSGGLRPDEQYF. Written as DNA, the CDR3 is TGTGCCAGCAGGACTAGCGGAGGCCTAAGGCCCGACGAGCAGTACTTC.

The J gene is TRBJ1-2, the V gene TRBV28; D gene ambiguous. The ends were cut back, 5 bases at V and 0 bases at J, with 7 bases in the middle. Germline loops: CDR1 MDHEN, CDR2 SYDVKM. This CDR3 spans 13 amino acids. The CDR3 protein is CASSPLPNYGYTF. The CDR3 nucleotides read TGTGCCAGCAGTCCCCTCCCTAACTATGGCTACACCTTC.

This clone has only one observation. V and J are TRBV5-1 and TRBJ2-5, with 10 bases aligning to TRBD1. After removal of 0 bases from V and 5 bases from J, the junction contained 10 bases not matched to a gene. The CDR3 loop spans 17 amino acids. Germline CDR1 SGHRS, CDR2 YFSETQ. The CDR3 sequence: CASSLDRRQGAGETQYF. CDR3 sequence (DNA): TGCGCCAGCAGCTTGGACCGTAGACAGGGGGCCGGGGAGACCCAGTACTTC. The full variable domain, with the rest looked up from reference TRBV5-1 and TRBJ2-5, is KAGVTQTPRYLIKTRGQQVTLSCSPISGHRSVSWYQQTPGQGLQFLFEYFSETQRNKGNFPGRFSGRQFSNSRSEMNVSTLELGDSALYLCASSLDRRQGAGETQYFGPGTRLLVL.

V gene TRBV20-1 combines with J gene TRBJ2-3; D is perhaps TRBD2 (6 bases). This CDR3 has 15 amino acids. Trimming shortened V by 3 bases and J by 5 bases, and 18 bases separated the two germline ends. The germline V gene has CDR1 DFQATT and CDR2 SNEGSKA (reference sequence). Written as DNA, the CDR3 is TGCAGTGCTAGTGAGGGCGGGATCGGGTTAGATACGCAGTATTTT. Amino acids: CSASEGGIGLDTQYF.

V and J are TRBV6-6 and TRBJ1-4; 10 nucleotides agree with TRBD1. The ends lost 5 bases at V and 14 bases at J; junction bases unmatched: 14. Germline CDR1 and CDR2: MNHNY and SVGAGI (reference sequence). The length of the CDR3 is 15 residues. CDR3 protein: CASSSLEDRGLGLFF. Here the CDR3 DNA reads TGTGCCAGCAGTAGCCTAGAAGACAGGGGGCTCGGGCTGTTTTTT.